This T cell receptor beta chain was captured by sequencing in a study of blood T cell repertoires in COVID-19. The table came from immunoSEQ multiplex PCR; TCRdb's copy has only in-frame clones and leaves some out. The sample has approximately 140,000 clones, 75% to 90% seen once. The J segment lost 2 bases and the V segment lost 8 bases, leaving 4 bases of the junction unmatched. Germline-derived CDR1 and CDR2 are SGHAT and FQNNGV. This CDR3 is 13 amino acids long. The clonotype comes from a woman aged 55-69 years with COVID-19, enrolled during active disease. The sample comprised peripheral blood. The rearrangement links TRBV11-2 to TRBJ2-3; TRBD2 agrees at 7 bases. The CDR3 here is CASGGDLTDTQYF. In nucleotides, the CDR3 is TGTGCCAGCGGGGGGGACCTCACAGATACGCAGTATTTT.